This T cell receptor (beta chain) was recorded in a study of blood T cells in healthy people across ages. General study points: The percentage of naive T cells correlated strongly with TCR beta diversity. Donors of long life had a larger count of naive CD4+ cells and greater diversity than aged donors.

Each donor's blood draw was roughly 9.5 milliliters of peripheral blood. This clonotype turned up a few times. Its antigen remains unknown. A second PCR of roughly 7 to 11 cycles used a sample-barcoded 5' primer and a J-beta primer mix. Per-sample output comprised a minimum of 2.5 million paired-end reads containing CDR3. TCRdb re-called the 5' RACE reads through MiXCR, storing one row per CDR3 protein. The sample has 1.5 million to 2 million distinct CDR3 sequences, roughly 52% seen once. The CDR3 covers 14 residues. V was trimmed by 6 bases and J by 0 bases, leaving 8 bases between them. Germline V lookup: CDR1 MNHEY, CDR2 SVGAGI.

The TCR originated in a woman in her thirties or forties in good health. The sequenced material came from blood. The V gene is TRBV6-5, the J gene TRBJ1-4, with D possibly matching TRBD1 (6 bases). DNA for the CDR3: TGTGCCAGCAGACAGGGCCCAACTAATGAAAAACTGTTTTTT. The encoded protein is CASRQGPTNEKLFF.